The sample holds one count of the clone carrying this T cell receptor (beta chain). The CDR3 runs 13 residues. The germline V gene encodes CDR1 SQVTM and CDR2 ANQGSEA. Trimming took off 5 bases at V and 2 bases at J, with 13 bases between the two ends. The data originate from a study of blood T cell repertoires in COVID-19. The repertoire was sequenced with immunoSEQ multiplex PCR; TCRdb's copy has only in-frame clones and lacks some. The repertoire includes roughly 160,000 clones, just under 85% of them detected once, and around 8.9% sits in the top ten. This chain links TRBV29-1 with TRBJ2-7; tentatively, D is TRBD2 (6 bases). This TCR came from an elderly woman with COVID-19, enrolled during active disease. Sequenced material: peripheral blood. This CDR3 reads CSVCGAGTYEQYF. CDR3 bases: TGCAGCGTTTGCGGGGCTGGGACCTACGAGCAGTACTTC.